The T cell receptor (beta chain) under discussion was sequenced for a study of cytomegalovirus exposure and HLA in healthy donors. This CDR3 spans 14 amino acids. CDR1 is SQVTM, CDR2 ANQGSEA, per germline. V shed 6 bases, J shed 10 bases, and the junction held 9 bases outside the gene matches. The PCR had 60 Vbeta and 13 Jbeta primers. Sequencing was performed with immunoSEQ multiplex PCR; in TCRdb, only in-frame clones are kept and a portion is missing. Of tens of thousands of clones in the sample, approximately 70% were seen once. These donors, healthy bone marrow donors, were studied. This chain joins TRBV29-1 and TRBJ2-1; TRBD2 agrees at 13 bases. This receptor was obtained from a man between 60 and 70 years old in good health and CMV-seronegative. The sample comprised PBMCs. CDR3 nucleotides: TGCAGCGTCGTTACTAGCGGGAGGGCGGGCGAGCAGTTCTTC. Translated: CSVVTSGRAGEQFF.